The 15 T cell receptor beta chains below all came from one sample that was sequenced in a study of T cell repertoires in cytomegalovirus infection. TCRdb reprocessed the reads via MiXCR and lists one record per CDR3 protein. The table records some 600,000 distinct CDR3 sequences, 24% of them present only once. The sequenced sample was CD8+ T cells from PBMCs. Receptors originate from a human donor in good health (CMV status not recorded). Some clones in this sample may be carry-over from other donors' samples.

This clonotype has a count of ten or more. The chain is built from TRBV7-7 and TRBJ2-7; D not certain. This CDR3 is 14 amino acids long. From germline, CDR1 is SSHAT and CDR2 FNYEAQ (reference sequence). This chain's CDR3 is CASSLFAEAYEQYV. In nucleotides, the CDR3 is TGTGCTAGCAGCTTATTTGCAGAAGCCTACGAGCAGTACGTC.

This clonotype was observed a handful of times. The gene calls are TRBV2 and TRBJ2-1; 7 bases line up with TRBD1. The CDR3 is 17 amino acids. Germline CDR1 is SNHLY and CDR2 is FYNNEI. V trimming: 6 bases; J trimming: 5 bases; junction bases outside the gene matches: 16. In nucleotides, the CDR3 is TGTGCCAGCAGGTCTCTGACGGGACAGACAGAAGACAATGAGCAGTTCTTC. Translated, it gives CASRSLTGQTEDNEQFF. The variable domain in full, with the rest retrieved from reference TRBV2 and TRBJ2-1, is EPEVTQTPSHQVTQMGQEVILRCVPISNHLYFYWYRQILGQKVEFLVSFYNNEISEKSEIFDDQFSVERPDGSNFTLKIRSTKLEDSAMYFCASRSLTGQTEDNEQFFGPGTRLTVL.

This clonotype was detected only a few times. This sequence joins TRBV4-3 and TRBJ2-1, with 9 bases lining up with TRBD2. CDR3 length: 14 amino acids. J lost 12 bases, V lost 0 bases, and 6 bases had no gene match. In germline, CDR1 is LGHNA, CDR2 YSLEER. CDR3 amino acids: CASSQDSAGGLQFF. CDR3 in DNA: TGCGCCAGCAGCCAAGACTCAGCGGGGGGATTGCAGTTCTTC.

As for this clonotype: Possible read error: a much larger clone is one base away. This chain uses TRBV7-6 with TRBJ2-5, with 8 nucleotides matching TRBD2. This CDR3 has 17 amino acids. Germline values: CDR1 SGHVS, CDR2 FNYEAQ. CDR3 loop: CVSSSNILAGMGETQYF. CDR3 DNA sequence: TGTGTCAGCAGCTCCAATATTTTAGCGGGGATGGGAGAGACCCAGTACTTC. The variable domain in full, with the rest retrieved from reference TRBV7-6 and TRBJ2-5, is GAGVSQSPRYKVTKRGQDVALRCDPISGHVSLYWYRQALGQGPEFLTYFNYEAQQDKSGLPNDRFSAERPEGSISTLTIQRTEQRDSAMYRCVSSSNILAGMGETQYFGPGTRLLVL.

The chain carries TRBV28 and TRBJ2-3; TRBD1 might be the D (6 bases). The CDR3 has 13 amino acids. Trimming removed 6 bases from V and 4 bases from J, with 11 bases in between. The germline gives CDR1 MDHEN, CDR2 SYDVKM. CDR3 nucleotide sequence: TGTGCCAGCAGCTGGAACAGGGCAGATACGCAGTATTTT. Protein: CASSWNRADTQYF. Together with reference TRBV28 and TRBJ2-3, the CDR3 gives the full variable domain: DVKVTQSSRYLVKRTGEKVFLECVQDMDHENMFWYRQDPGLGLRLIYFSYDVKMKEKGDIPEGYSVSREKKERFSLILESASTNQTSMYLCASSWNRADTQYFGPGTRLTVL.

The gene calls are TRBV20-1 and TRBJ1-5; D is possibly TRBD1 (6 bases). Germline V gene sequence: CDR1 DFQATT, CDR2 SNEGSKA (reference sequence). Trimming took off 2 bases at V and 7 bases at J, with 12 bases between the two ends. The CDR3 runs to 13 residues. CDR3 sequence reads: CSARRPGEQPQHF. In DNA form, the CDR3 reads TGCAGTGCTAGAAGACCAGGGGAGCAGCCCCAGCATTTT.

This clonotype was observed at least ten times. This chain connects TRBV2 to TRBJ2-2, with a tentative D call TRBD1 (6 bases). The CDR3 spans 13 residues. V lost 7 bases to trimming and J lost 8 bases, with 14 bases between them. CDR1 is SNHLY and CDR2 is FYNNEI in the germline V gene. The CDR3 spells CASIPGTGGELFF. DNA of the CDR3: TGTGCCAGCATTCCCGGTACAGGGGGGGAGCTGTTTTTT. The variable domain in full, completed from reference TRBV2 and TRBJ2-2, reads EPEVTQTPSHQVTQMGQEVILRCVPISNHLYFYWYRQILGQKVEFLVSFYNNEISEKSEIFDDQFSVERPDGSNFTLKIRSTKLEDSAMYFCASIPGTGGELFFGEGSRLTVL.

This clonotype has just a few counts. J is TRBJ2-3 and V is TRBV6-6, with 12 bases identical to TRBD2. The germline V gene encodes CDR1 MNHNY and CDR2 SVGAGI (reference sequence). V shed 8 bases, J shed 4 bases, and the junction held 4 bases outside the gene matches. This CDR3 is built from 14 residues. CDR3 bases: TGTGCCAGCCAGCTAGCGGGGGGGTCAGATACGCAGTATTTT. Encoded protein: CASQLAGGSDTQYF.

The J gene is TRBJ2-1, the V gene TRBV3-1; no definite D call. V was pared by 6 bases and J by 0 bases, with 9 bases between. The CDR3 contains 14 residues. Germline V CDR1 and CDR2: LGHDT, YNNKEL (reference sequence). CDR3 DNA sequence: TGTGCCAGCAGTGACACCTTCTCCTACAATGAGCAGTTCTTC. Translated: CASSDTFSYNEQFF.

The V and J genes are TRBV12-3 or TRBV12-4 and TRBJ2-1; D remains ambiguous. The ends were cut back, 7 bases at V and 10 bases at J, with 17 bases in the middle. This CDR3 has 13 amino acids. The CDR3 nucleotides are TGTGCCAGCACCCTCCGACCACTTTCGGAGCAGTTCTTC. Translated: CASTLRPLSEQFF.

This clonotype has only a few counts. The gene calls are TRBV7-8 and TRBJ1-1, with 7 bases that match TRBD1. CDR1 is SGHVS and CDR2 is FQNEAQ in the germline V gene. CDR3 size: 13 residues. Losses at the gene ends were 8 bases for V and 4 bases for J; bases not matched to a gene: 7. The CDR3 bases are TGTGCCAGCGGAACCAGGGGGGCCACTGAAGCTTTCTTT. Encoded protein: CASGTRGATEAFF.

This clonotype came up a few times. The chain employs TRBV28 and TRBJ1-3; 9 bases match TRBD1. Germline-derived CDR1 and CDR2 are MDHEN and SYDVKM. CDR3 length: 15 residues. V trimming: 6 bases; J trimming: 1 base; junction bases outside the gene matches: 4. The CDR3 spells CASRPQGASGNTIYF. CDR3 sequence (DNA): TGTGCCAGCAGGCCACAGGGGGCTTCTGGAAACACCATATATTTT.

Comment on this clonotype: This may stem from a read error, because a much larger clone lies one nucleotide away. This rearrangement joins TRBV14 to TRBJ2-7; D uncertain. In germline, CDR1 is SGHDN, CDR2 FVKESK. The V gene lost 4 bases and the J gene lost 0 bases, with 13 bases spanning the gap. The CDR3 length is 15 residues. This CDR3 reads CASSPEAGYSYEQYF. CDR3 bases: TGTGCCAGCAGCCCAGAGGCCGGCTACTCCTACGAGCAGTACTTC.

In DNA, the CDR3 is TGCAGCGTTGAAGGTAACAGGGGGCAACTAAACTATGACTATGGCTACACCTTC. Translation: CSVEGNRGQLNYDYGYTF. This chain connects TRBV29-1 to TRBJ1-2, with 9 bases lining up with TRBD1. Looked up from germline, CDR1 is SQVTM and CDR2 is ANQGSEA. V was clipped by 1 base and J by 3 bases; unmatched bases: 15. This CDR3 is built from 18 residues.

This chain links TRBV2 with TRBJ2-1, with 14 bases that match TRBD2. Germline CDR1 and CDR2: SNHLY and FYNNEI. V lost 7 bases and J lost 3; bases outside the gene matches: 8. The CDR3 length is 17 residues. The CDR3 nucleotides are TGTGCCAGCACCCTAGGACTAGCGGGGGGTAGCTACAATGAGCAGTTCTTC. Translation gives CASTLGLAGGSYNEQFF.